This is a list of T cell receptor beta chains from one sample in a study of cytomegalovirus exposure and HLA in healthy donors. Libraries were prepared by immunoSEQ multiplex PCR; TCRdb keeps only in-frame clonotypes and omits some of them. The sample lists some 170,000 clones; around four fifths were seen once. Input material: PBMCs. The receptor set was obtained from a man aged 18 to 35 in good health and CMV-seropositive. Each CDR3 is given with its conserved first and last residue. The D gene is left open where the match is weak. Clone size, where shown, is once, few, many, or a class for clones that have expanded.

TRBJ1-1 NA 14 TRBV9 NA CASSAEGVNTEAFF TGTGCCAGCAGCGCCGAGGGGGTGAACACTGAAGCTTTCTTT
TRBJ2-5 TRBD2 18 TRBV27 NA CASSRLPGLAGVKETQYF TGTGCCAGCAGCCGACTACCGGGACTAGCGGGAGTGAAGGAGACCCAGTACTTC
TRBJ2-1 NA 16 TRBV5-1 NA CASSPSGSGSYNEQFF TGCGCCAGCAGCCCCTCGGGATCGGGCTCCTACAATGAGCAGTTCTTC
TRBJ1-2 TRBD1 14 TRBV27 NA CASSLEPGGNGYTF TGTGCCAGCAGTTTAGAACCAGGGGGCAATGGCTACACCTTC
TRBJ1-2 NA 13 TRBV5-1 few CASSPETVYGYTF TGCGCCAGCAGCCCCGAGACAGTCTATGGCTACACCTTC
TRBJ1-1 NA 14 TRBV2 NA CASSGFAGDTEAFF TGTGCCAGCAGTGGGTTCGCGGGGGACACTGAAGCTTTCTTT
TRBJ2-7 TRBD1 16 TRBV27 once CASSSIQGAEGYEQYF TGTGCCAGCAGTTCAATACAGGGGGCCGAGGGATACGAGCAGTACTTC
TRBJ1-3 NA 17 TRBV28 few CASSSPMSGLSGNTIYF TGTGCCAGCAGTTCCCCAATGAGTGGGCTCTCTGGAAACACCATATATTTT
TRBJ1-2 TRBD1 15 TRBV10-3 NA CAISTDRVEPYGYTF TGTGCCATCAGTACCGACAGGGTCGAGCCTTATGGCTACACCTTC
TRBJ1-1 NA 12 TRBV28 NA CASSLGRTEAFF TGTGCCAGCAGTTTAGGGAGGACTGAAGCTTTCTTT
TRBJ2-5 NA 14 TRBV9 NA CASSVALNQETQYF TGTGCCAGCAGCGTAGCCCTAAACCAAGAGACCCAGTACTTC
TRBJ2-7 TRBD2 15 TRBV7-9 once CASTFGGGAYYEQYF TGTGCCAGCACCTTCGGCGGGGGGGCCTACTACGAGCAGTACTTC
TRBJ2-1 NA 15 TRBV11-1 NA CASSIEIRRYNEQFF TGTGCCAGCAGCATCGAGATACGGAGATACAATGAGCAGTTCTTC
TRBJ2-7 NA 14 TRBV2 NA CASRIRGRPYEQYF TGTGCCAGCAGGATCAGGGGGAGGCCCTACGAGCAGTACTTC
TRBJ1-3 TRBD1 16 TRBV7-9 NA CASSLAQGASGNTIYF TGTGCCAGCAGCTTAGCTCAGGGGGCATCTGGAAACACCATATATTTT
TRBJ1-1 NA 12 TRBV28 NA CASSLFPSEAFF TGTGCCAGCAGTTTATTCCCGAGCGAAGCTTTCTTT
TRBJ2-2 TRBD2 17 TRBV5-5 NA CASSRMPGLAGTGELFF TGTGCCAGCAGCCGTATGCCGGGACTAGCGGGAACCGGGGAGCTGTTTTTT
TRBJ2-1 TRBD1 14 TRBV7-9 NA CASSLDRAYNEQFF TGTGCCAGCAGCCTAGACAGGGCCTACAATGAGCAGTTCTTC
TRBJ1-1 TRBD1 14 TRBV28 NA CASHSWQGASEAFF TGTGCCAGCCATTCGTGGCAGGGGGCCTCTGAAGCTTTCTTT
TRBJ2-4 TRBD1 16 TRBV4-2 few CASSQAGQGRGNIQYF TGTGCCAGCAGCCAAGCGGGACAGGGGAGAGGAAACATTCAGTACTTC
TRBJ2-2 NA 15 TRBV4-1 NA CASSPRDMNTGELFF TGCGCCAGCAGCCCCCGGGATATGAACACCGGGGAGCTGTTTTTT
TRBJ2-7 NA 15 TRBV2 NA CASSGWAPNLYEQYF TGTGCCAGCAGTGGGTGGGCCCCGAACCTGTACGAGCAGTACTTC
TRBJ2-5 NA 14 TRBV9 once CASSVGLEGETQYF TGTGCCAGCAGCGTAGGACTAGAGGGAGAGACCCAGTACTTC
TRBJ2-1 NA 16 TRBV5-1 NA CASTTSGVGGSNEQFF TGCGCCAGCACCACCTCAGGAGTGGGGGGAAGCAATGAGCAGTTCTTC
TRBJ2-1 TRBD2 15 TRBV30 NA CAWSGASGKYNEQFF TGTGCCTGGAGTGGGGCTAGCGGGAAATACAATGAGCAGTTCTTC
TRBJ1-2 NA 16 TRBV4-1 NA CASSQERPRDRSGYTF TGCGCCAGCAGCCAAGAGAGACCCAGGGATCGCTCTGGCTACACCTTC
TRBJ1-5 TRBD1 18 TRBV28 NA CASSAAGTGDYSNQPQHF TGTGCCAGCAGCGCCGCTGGGACAGGGGATTATAGCAATCAGCCCCAGCATTTT
TRBJ2-7 NA 13 TRBV2 NA CASVRTNLYEQYF TGTGCCAGCGTCAGGACTAACCTCTACGAGCAGTACTTC
TRBJ1-1 NA 14 TRBV11-2 once CASSWRGQNTEAFF TGTGCCAGCAGCTGGAGGGGCCAGAACACTGAAGCTTTCTTT
TRBJ1-1 TRBD1 11 TRBV20-1 NA CSARTGHEAFF TGCAGTGCGAGGACAGGGCACGAAGCTTTCTTT
TRBJ2-7 NA 13 TRBV27 NA CASSLKVGYEQYF TGTGCCAGCAGTCTGAAGGTGGGCTACGAGCAGTACTTC
TRBJ1-2 NA 15 TRBV5-4 NA CASSFSSGVDYGYTF TGTGCCAGCAGCTTCTCGTCCGGGGTGGACTATGGCTACACCTTC